This TCR beta chain stems from a study of blood T cell repertoires in COVID-19. Study background: Samples taken during acute and convalescent COVID-19 were collected in the United States, Italy and Spain. Sample material is recorded as cDNA or gDNA derived from T cells, B-cell-depleted T cells, or PBMCs.

From germline, CDR1 is KGHSH and CDR2 LQKENI. Trimming took 4 bases from V and 5 from J, leaving 12 bases between them. CDR3 length: 15 amino acids. The table lists this clone with a count of one. Per the original methods: Amplification with reference gene primers provided the estimates of nucleated cell counts. The assay was immunoSEQ multiplex PCR, and TCRdb's table has in-frame clones only and misses some. That table gives V, J and clone size, and the DNA gave D and trimming. Of roughly 80,000 clones detected, less than 85% appear once; the ten largest clones hold 15% to 20%. The chain joins TRBV18 to TRBJ1-6; a possible D gene is TRBD1 (5 bases). What was sequenced was peripheral blood. The TCR comes from a man in his 70s with active or convalescent COVID-19. The DNA for the CDR3 is TGTGCCAGCTCACAGGGGTTTTTAGATAATTCACCCCTCCACTTT. Translating it yields CASSQGFLDNSPLHF.